This TCR beta chain was documented in a study of blood T cell repertoires in COVID-19. The wider study: Spain, Italy and the United States supplied samples that represented acute and convalescent COVID-19. Sources were T cells, B-cell-depleted T cells, or PBMCs; the material itself was cDNA or gDNA.

Germline V lookup: CDR1 MNHNY, CDR2 SVGAGI (reference sequence). Trimming pared 7 bases from V and 2 bases from J, leaving 14 bases between. This CDR3 region has 15 residues. Original processing notes: Reference gene primer amplification in the assay estimated nucleated cell counts. Clones were read by immunoSEQ multiplex PCR, and TCRdb kept only the in-frame ones, dropping some. The V and J calls and the clone size are those of that table, but D and trimming were determined from the DNA. The sample contains 90,000 to 110,000 clones, roughly 79% of which appear only once. What was sequenced was peripheral blood. This chain uses TRBV6-6 with TRBJ2-2, with D tentatively TRBD2 (5 bases). This TCR was sampled from a woman aged 70-85 years with acute or convalescent COVID-19. The CDR3, as DNA: TGTGCCAGCAAGAGAAGCGGATCCAACACCGGGGAGCTGTTTTTT. Its protein is CASKRSGSNTGELFF.